This TCR beta chain stems from a study of T cell responses to AZD1222 COVID-19 vaccine. General observations from the study: CD4 TCRs linked to vaccination spanned spike, dominating at 160-218 and 743-854.

The CDR3 is 13 amino acids. V was shortened by 2 bases and J by 4 bases, with 9 bases between the two germline ends. As for this clone: Its antigen is as yet unknown.

Data came from immunoSEQ multiplex PCR; TCRdb stores just in-frame clones and leaves some out. The repertoire holds tens of thousands of clones, around 90% seen once, with around 10% in the top ten. The rearrangement links TRBV12-3 or TRBV12-4 to TRBJ2-7; D may be TRBD1 (5 bases). The receptor's source is an adult who received the AZD1222 COVID-19 vaccine. The sequencing here drew on peripheral blood, taken 28 days after the second AZD1222 dose. CDR3 residues: CASSLSGYYEQYF. CDR3 coding DNA: TGTGCCAGCAGTTTATCAGGGTATTACGAGCAGTACTTC.